The 5 T cell receptor beta chains listed next were all sequenced from one sample in a study of blood T cell repertoires in COVID-19 (TCRdb year 2020). The method behind the library was the immunoSEQ multiplex PCR assay. TCRdb's version of the immuneACCESS table is confined to in-frame rearrangements and falls short of the full clone set. An unresolved V gene accounts for under half of the shortfall where checked; the remainder is of unknown origin. This sample holds about 49,000 clones; roughly 84% were observed only once. The top ten constitute 14% of the sample. The material sequenced was peripheral blood. All receptors come from a human donor in a cohort sampled during active COVID-19.

This chain joins TRBV29-1 and TRBJ1-1; no firm D call. Trimming removed 7 bases from V and 3 bases from J, with 6 bases in between. Germline assignment: CDR1 SQVTM and CDR2 ANQGSEA. The CDR3 is 10 amino acids. DNA of the CDR3: TGCAGCGCGTCTGACACTGAAGCTTTCTTT. Protein: CSASDTEAFF.

This clone appeared once. The chain links TRBV19 to TRBJ2-3; 10 positions agree with TRBD2. Germline loops: CDR1 LNHDA, CDR2 SQIVND (reference sequence). CDR3 length: 16 amino acids. The trim removed 4 bases at V and 4 bases at J, leaving 8 bases unmatched. The CDR3 coding sequence is TGTGCCAGTAGTACATCAGCGGGGGGGAGCGCAGATACGCAGTATTTT. This encodes CASSTSAGGSADTQYF.

This clone was recorded only once. The chain recombines TRBV5-5 with TRBJ1-2; possible D gene TRBD1, 6 bases. Trimming shortened V by 0 bases and J by 8 bases, and 17 bases separated the two germline ends. This CDR3 has 15 residues. Germline values: CDR1 SGHKS, CDR2 YYEKEE (reference sequence). Here the CDR3 reads CASSLGYIQGAGYTF. CDR3 bases: TGTGCCAGCAGCTTGGGCTACATACAGGGAGCCGGCTACACCTTC.

The genes are TRBV28 and TRBJ1-3; no clear D. The CDR3 extends over 14 amino acids. Germline V lookup: CDR1 MDHEN, CDR2 SYDVKM. The V end was cut by 7 bases, the J end by 0 bases, with 10 bases between. The CDR3 loop reads CASTSSSSGNTIYF. In nucleotides, the CDR3 is TGTGCCAGCACTTCCTCGTCCTCTGGAAACACCATATATTTT.

The genes are TRBV20-1 and TRBJ2-7; a weak D match, TRBD2 (5 bases). Germline CDR1 is DFQATT and CDR2 is SNEGSKA (reference sequence). This CDR3 region has 11 residues. V lost 7 bases to trimming and J lost 3 bases, with 10 bases between them. Here the CDR3 reads CSVGVNYEQYF. The CDR3 DNA sequence: TGCAGTGTCGGGGTGAACTACGAGCAGTACTTC.